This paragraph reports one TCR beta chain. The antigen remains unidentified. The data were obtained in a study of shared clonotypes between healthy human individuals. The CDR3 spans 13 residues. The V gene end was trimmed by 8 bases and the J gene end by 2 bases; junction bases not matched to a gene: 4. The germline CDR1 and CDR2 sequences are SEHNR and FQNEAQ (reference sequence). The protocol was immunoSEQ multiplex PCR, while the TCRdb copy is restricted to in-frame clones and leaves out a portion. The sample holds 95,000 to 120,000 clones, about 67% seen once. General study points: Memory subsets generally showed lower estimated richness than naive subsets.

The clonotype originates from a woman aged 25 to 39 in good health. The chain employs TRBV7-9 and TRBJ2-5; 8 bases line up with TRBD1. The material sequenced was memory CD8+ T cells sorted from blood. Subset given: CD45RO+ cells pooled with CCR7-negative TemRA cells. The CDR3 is CASVDRVQETQYF. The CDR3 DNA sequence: TGTGCCAGCGTGGACAGGGTACAAGAGACCCAGTACTTC.